The next 3 T cell receptor beta chains were all read from a single sample in a study of T-cell memory formation after mild COVID-19. TCRdb itself ran the 5' RACE reads through MiXCR, one entry per CDR3 protein. The sample includes around 440,000 distinct CDR3 sequences, 15% to 20% of them seen just once. The sequenced sample consisted of PBMCs or a T cell subset sorted from them (not recorded which). The source is an adult woman who had mild COVID-19 (a few samples of this study predate the infection). Cell type and time point are not known.

The chain has TRBV4-2 and TRBJ2-1; 11 nucleotides agree with TRBD2. The V gene end was trimmed by 0 bases and the J gene end by 10 bases; junction bases not matched to a gene: 8. The V gene's germline CDR1 is LGHNA and CDR2 YNFKEQ. CDR3 length: 16 residues. CDR3: CASSQELAGVSGEQFF. In nucleotides, the CDR3 is TGTGCCAGCAGCCAAGAACTAGCGGGAGTATCGGGGGAGCAGTTCTTC.

This clonotype has a handful of counts. This chain links TRBV9 with TRBJ2-3, with 8 bases that match TRBD2. CDR1 and CDR2 (germline): SGDLS, YYNGEE. V lost 0 bases to trimming and J lost 2 bases; unmatched junction nucleotides: 5. This CDR3 has 16 residues. CDR3 coding DNA: TGTGCCAGCAGCGTAGTGCTAGCGGGCAACACAGATACGCAGTATTTT. This sequence encodes CASSVVLAGNTDTQYF.

The V gene is TRBV27, the J gene TRBJ2-7, with TRBD2 matching 7 bases. CDR3 size: 14 residues. The V segment lost 3 bases and the J segment 4 bases; nucleotides outside the gene matches: 6. Germline lookup yields CDR1 MNHEY and CDR2 SMNVEV (reference sequence). CDR3 coding DNA: TGTGCCAGCAGTTTTAGTACTAGCGTTTACGAGCAGTACTTC. This codes for CASSFSTSVYEQYF.